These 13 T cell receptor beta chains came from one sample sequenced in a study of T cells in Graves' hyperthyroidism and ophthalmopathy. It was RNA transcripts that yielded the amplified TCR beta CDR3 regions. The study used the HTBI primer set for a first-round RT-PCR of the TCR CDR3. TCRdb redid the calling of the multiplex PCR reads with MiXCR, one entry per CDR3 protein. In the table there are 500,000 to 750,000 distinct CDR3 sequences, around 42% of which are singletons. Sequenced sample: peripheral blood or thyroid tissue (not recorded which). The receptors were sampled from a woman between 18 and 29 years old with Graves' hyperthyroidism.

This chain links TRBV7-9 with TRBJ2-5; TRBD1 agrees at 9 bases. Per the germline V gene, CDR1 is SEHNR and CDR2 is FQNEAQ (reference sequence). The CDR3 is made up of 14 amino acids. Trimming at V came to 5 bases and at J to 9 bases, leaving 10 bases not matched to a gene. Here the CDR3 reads CASSLRDRAWPQYF. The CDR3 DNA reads TGTGCCAGCAGCCTCCGGGACAGGGCATGGCCCCAGTACTTC.

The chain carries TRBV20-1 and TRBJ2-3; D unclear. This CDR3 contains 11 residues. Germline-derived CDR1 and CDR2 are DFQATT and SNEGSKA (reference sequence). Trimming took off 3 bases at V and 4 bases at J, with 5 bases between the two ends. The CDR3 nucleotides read TGCAGTGCTAGTTATCCAGATACGCAGTATTTT. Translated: CSASYPDTQYF.

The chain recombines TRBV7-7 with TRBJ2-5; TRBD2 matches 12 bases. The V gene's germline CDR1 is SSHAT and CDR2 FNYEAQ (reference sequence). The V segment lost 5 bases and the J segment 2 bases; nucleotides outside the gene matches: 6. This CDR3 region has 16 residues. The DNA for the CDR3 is TGTGCCAGCAGCGCGATGACTAGCGGGAGACAAGAGACCCAGTACTTC. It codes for CASSAMTSGRQETQYF. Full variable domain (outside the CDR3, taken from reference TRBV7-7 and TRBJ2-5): GAGVSQSPRYKVTKRGQDVTLRCDPISSHATLYWYQQALGQGPEFLTYFNYEAQPDKSGLPSDRFSAERPEGSISTLTIQRTEQRDSAMYRCASSAMTSGRQETQYFGPGTRLLVL.

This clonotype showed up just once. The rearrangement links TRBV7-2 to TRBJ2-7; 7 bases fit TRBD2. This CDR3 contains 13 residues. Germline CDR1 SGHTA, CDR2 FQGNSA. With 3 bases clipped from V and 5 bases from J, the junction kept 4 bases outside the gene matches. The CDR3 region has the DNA TGTGCCAGCAGCTTGTTGCGGGGGAACGAGCAGTACTTC. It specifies CASSLLRGNEQYF.

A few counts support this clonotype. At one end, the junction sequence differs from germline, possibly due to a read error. CDR3 amino acids: CTSSPLQGVRSYEQYF. CDR3 in DNA: TGTACCAGCTCACCACTACAGGGAGTCCGCTCCTACGAGCAGTACTTC. The chain has TRBV18 and TRBJ2-7; weak D call: TRBD1 (6 bases). CDR1 and CDR2 from the germline V gene are KGHSH and LQKENI. This CDR3 comprises 16 residues.

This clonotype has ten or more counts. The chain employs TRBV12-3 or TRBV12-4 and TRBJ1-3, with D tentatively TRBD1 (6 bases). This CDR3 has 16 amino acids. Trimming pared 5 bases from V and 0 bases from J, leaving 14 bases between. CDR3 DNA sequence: TGTGCCAGCAGTAACCCGGGACAAGGCTCTGGAAACACCATATATTTT. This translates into CASSNPGQGSGNTIYF.

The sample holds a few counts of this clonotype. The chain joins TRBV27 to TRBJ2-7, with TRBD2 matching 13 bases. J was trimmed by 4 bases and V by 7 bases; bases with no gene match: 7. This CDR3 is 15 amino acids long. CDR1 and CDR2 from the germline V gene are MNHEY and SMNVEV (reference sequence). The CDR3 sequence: CASTEGLAGRYEQYF. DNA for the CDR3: TGTGCCAGCACCGAGGGACTAGCGGGAAGGTACGAGCAGTACTTC.

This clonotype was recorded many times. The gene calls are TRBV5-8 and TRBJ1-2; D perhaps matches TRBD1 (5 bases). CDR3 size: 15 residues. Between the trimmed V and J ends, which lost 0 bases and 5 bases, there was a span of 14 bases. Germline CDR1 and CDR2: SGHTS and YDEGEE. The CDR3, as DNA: TGTGCCAGCAGCTTGGAATGGGGCACCGGGTATGGCTACACCTTC. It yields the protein CASSLEWGTGYGYTF.

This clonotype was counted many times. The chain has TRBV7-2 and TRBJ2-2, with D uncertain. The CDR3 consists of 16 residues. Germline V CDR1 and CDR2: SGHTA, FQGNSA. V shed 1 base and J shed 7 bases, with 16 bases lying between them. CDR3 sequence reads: CASSLVTGSAGGELFF. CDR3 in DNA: TGTGCCAGCAGCTTAGTAACCGGCAGCGCTGGCGGGGAGCTGTTTTTT.

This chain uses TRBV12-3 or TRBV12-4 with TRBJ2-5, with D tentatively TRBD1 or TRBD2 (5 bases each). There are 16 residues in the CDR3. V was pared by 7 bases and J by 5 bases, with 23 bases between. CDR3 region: CASNLGTTDYNETQYF. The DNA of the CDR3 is TGTGCCAGCAACCTTGGGACGACAGACTACAATGAGACCCAGTACTTC.

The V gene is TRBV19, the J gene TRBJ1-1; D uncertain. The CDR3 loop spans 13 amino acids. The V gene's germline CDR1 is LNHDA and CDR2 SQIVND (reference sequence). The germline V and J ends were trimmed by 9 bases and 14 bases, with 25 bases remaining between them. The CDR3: CASGQRINNEQFF. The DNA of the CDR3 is TGTGCCAGCGGGCAGCGGATTAACAATGAGCAGTTCTTT.

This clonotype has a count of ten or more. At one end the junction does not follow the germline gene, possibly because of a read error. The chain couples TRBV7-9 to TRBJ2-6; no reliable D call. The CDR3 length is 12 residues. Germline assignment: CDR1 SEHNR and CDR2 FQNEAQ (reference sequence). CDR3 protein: CASSFGANVLTF. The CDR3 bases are TGCGCCAGCAGCTTTGGGGCCAACGTCCTGACTTTC.

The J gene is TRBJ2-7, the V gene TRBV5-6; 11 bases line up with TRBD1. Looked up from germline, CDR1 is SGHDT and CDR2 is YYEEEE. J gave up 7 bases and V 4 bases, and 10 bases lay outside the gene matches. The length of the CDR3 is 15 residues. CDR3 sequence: CASSAIEDRGLEQYF. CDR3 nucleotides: TGTGCCAGCAGCGCGATCGAGGACAGGGGGCTAGAGCAGTACTTC.